The following is a T cell receptor (beta chain) sequence with its context. In this sample, this clonotype turned up a few times. What this receptor recognizes is not known. Nothing much larger sits one base from this clone, and base qualities are not available. Ficoll-Paque density gradient centrifugation was the method used to isolate PBMCs. This sample was taken from a study of T-cell memory formation after mild COVID-19 (dated by TCRdb to the early 2020s). With respect to the entire study: TCR sequence clusters from the two donors were largely donor specific. In two donors, T-cell clones that expanded and contracted after mild COVID-19 were followed by sequencing TCRalpha and TCRbeta repertoires longitudinally. Two young, previously healthy adult volunteers made up the cohort, one male and one female.

This sample was sequenced with an Illumina NovaSeq 6000. cDNA libraries for TCRalpha and TCRbeta were prepared by 5'RACE using constant-segment primers, with sample barcodes and unique molecular identifiers added. RNA was extracted from every sample with Trizol reagent. Amplification of the libraries took two PCR steps, and the second step added a second sample barcode plus Illumina TruSeq adapters. Libraries were sequenced on an Illumina NovaSeq with 2 x 150 bp paired-end reads. The paper's processing steps were these. With migec v1.2.7, reads were demultiplexed and then collapsed into UMI-guided consensus sequences. With mixcr v2.1.11, UMI consensuses were aligned to TRA and TRB V and J templates and assembled into clonotypes. Clonotypes were classified as expanded or contracted when called significant by both edgeR and NoisET, with noise models trained on biological replicates. edgeR calls used a false discovery rate-adjusted p below 0.01 and a log2 fold-change threshold of 1. As an exploratory analysis of dynamics, PCA with hierarchical clustering was applied to max-normalized trajectories of the 1000 most abundant clonotypes. Each responding clone was given a CD4 or CD8 phenotype based on the CD4+ and CD8+ repertoires, which had been sequenced separately. TCRdb took the public reads, trimmed them with fastp at Q25, ran MiXCR for clone calling and kept in-frame beta chains. All rows with the same CDR3 protein become a single entry with the most common DNA and genes. These V and J calls originate from TCRdb's pipeline instead of the authors' own analysis. For this sample the table gives approximately 500,000 distinct CDR3 sequences, of which roughly 25% were detected only once. The ten top clones hold about an eighth of the sample.

The full study reports these points: Whether the second-wave clones peaking on day 37 were SARS-CoV-2 specific was not confirmed. The detection of some responding clones in pre-infection memory suggests that pre-existing cross-reactive memory T cells joined the SARS-CoV-2 response. Clones that contracted from day 15 to 85 showed balanced CD4/CD8 phenotypes, whereas a second wave of clones that expanded from day 15 to 37 leaned towards CD4+. Only two mild cases were covered in the study, and larger cohorts including severe cases with pre-infection samples were considered necessary. Contracting CD4+ clones appeared mostly in the CM and EM memory subsets, whereas CD8+ clones were enriched in EMRA.

Sequencing input: PBMCs or a T cell subset sorted from them (not recorded which). The sequence was collected from an adult woman who had mild COVID-19 (a few samples of this study predate the infection). The sample titles of this study are shuffled in the database, so cell type and time point are left out; the donor was told from shared clones.

The DNA sequence reads TGTGCCAGCAGCGCGACTAGCGGGGCCTACGAGCAGTACTTC. Its protein product is CASSATSGAYEQYF. The sequence links TRBV7-2 to TRBJ2-7; TRBD2 lines up with 11 middle nucleotides. Trimming removed 5 bases from V and 2 bases from J; the gene matches leave 2 bases unexplained. The CDR3 starts with the cysteine, ends with the phenylalanine, and has 14 residues. The only DNA kept is the CDR3, 42 bases in frame from the first base. Taken from the germline V gene, the CDR1 and CDR2 loops are SGHTA and FQGNSA.